The next 30 T cell receptor beta chains were all read from a single sample in a study of blood T cells in healthy people across ages (dated by TCRdb to 2014 to 2015). Library generation was performed with 5' RACE. The sample was run on an Illumina HiSeq 2500. A second PCR of roughly 7 to 12 cycles was run with a J-beta primer mix and a sample-barcoded 5' primer. In-frame beta chains were kept once TCRdb had trimmed the public reads at Q25 with fastp and called clones with MiXCR. Each record represents a unique CDR3 protein, reported with the most common genes and DNA among its rows. Present in this sample are fewer than 1,200,000 distinct CDR3 sequences, around 27% of which were seen just once. The ten largest clones represent around 0.75% of the sample. This same sample was also taken into another study, of T cells of mothers and their children.

Sequencing input: blood. The receptors stem from a girl aged 2 to 10 in good health.

This chain joins TRBV28 and TRBJ1-2, with 7 bases matching TRBD1. The germline V gene encodes CDR1 MDHEN and CDR2 SYDVKM. V lost 6 bases and J lost 6; bases outside the gene matches: 13. This CDR3 contains 15 residues. The CDR3 protein is CASRTRQGKGHGYTF. For the CDR3, the DNA is TGTGCCAGCAGAACGAGACAGGGAAAAGGGCATGGCTACACCTTC.

The chain recombines TRBV7-2 with TRBJ2-1; TRBD1 aligns across 9 bases. The closer fit of TRBJ2-5 to the DNA end suggests the J call may be wrong. Germline V gives CDR1 SGHTA, CDR2 FQGNSA. This CDR3 has 15 residues. This CDR3 reads CASSPTTGQGRTQYF. CDR3 nucleotide sequence: TGTGCCAGCAGCCCCACAACCGGACAGGGGAGGACCCAGTACTTC.

The chain carries TRBV7-2 and TRBJ2-4; TRBD2 might be the D (6 bases). Trimming removed 4 bases from V and 6 bases from J, with 10 bases in between. There are 13 residues in the CDR3. Germline V gene data show CDR1 as SGHTA and CDR2 as FQGNSA. CDR3 sequence (DNA): TGTGCCAGCAGCTCCGATAGCGGAAACATTCAGTACTTC. Encoded protein: CASSSDSGNIQYF. Full variable domain (remainder filled in from reference TRBV7-2 and TRBJ2-4): GAGVSQSPSNKVTEKGKDVELRCDPISGHTALYWYRQSLGQGLEFLIYFQGNSAPDKSGLPSDRFSAERTGGSVSTLTIQRTQQEDSAVYLCASSSDSGNIQYFGAGTRLSVL.

A single count supports this clonotype. V and J are TRBV27 and TRBJ2-2; D gene ambiguous. Trimming shortened V by 7 bases and J by 6 bases, and 9 bases separated the two germline ends. Germline V gene lookup returns CDR1 MNHEY and CDR2 SMNVEV (reference sequence). The CDR3 covers 12 residues. The CDR3 DNA sequence: TGTGCCAGCACCCATTGGCCCGGGGAGCTGTTTTTT. Amino acids: CASTHWPGELFF.

V and J are TRBV3-1 and TRBJ2-5, with 7 bases aligning to TRBD1. V dropped 0 bases and J dropped 3; count of bases not matched to a gene: 4. This CDR3 is 15 amino acids long. Germline assignment: CDR1 LGHDT and CDR2 YNNKEL (reference sequence). CDR3 DNA sequence: TGTGCCAGCAGCCAAGATTGGGACAGTGAAGAGACCCAGTACTTC. It yields the protein CASSQDWDSEETQYF.

This clonotype turned up a few times. This chain joins TRBV7-6 and TRBJ2-3, with D perhaps matching TRBD2 (5 bases). There are 16 residues in the CDR3. V was clipped by 5 bases and J by 5 bases, with 20 bases between them. Looked up from germline, CDR1 is SGHVS and CDR2 is FNYEAQ. The CDR3 DNA sequence: TGTGCCAGCAGCCCCGGAGGAATTAGGTTGGGAGATACGCAGTATTTT. This gives the protein CASSPGGIRLGDTQYF. Complete variable domain (other parts from reference TRBV7-6 and TRBJ2-3): GAGVSQSPRYKVTKRGQDVALRCDPISGHVSLYWYRQALGQGPEFLTYFNYEAQQDKSGLPNDRFSAERPEGSISTLTIQRTEQRDSAMYRCASSPGGIRLGDTQYFGPGTRLTVL.

This clonotype was seen a few times. The chain employs TRBV29-1 and TRBJ2-1; TRBD2 is a possible D gene (5 bases). V lost 6 bases to trimming and J lost 5 bases, with 17 bases between them. The CDR3 spans 14 residues. Germline CDR1 is SQVTM and CDR2 is ANQGSEA. The CDR3 loop reads CSVQTSNRNNEQFF. The CDR3 region has the DNA TGCAGCGTCCAAACTAGTAACCGTAACAATGAGCAGTTCTTC.

The sample holds a few counts of this clonotype. The chain employs TRBV29-1 and TRBJ1-2, with D possibly TRBD1 on 5 matching bases. The CDR3 totals 12 residues. The V end lost 5 bases, the J end lost 2 bases, and 9 bases lay between the germline ends. Germline CDR1 and CDR2: SQVTM and ANQGSEA. The chain's CDR3 is CSVFSGNYGYTF. CDR3 sequence (DNA): TGCAGCGTTTTCTCAGGGAACTATGGCTACACCTTC.

This clonotype has only a few counts. V usage is TRBV6-5 and J usage is TRBJ2-5, with D perhaps TRBD1 or TRBD2 (5 bases each). V was shortened by 6 bases and J by 0 bases, with 14 bases between the two germline ends. CDR3 length: 15 amino acids. Germline CDR1 MNHEY, CDR2 SVGAGI. As DNA, the CDR3 is TGTGCCAGCAGACCTCTCGGGACGGACCAAGAGACCCAGTACTTC. Its protein is CASRPLGTDQETQYF.

The chain joins TRBV3-1 to TRBJ2-7; 7 bases align to TRBD2. The germline V gene encodes CDR1 LGHDT and CDR2 YNNKEL (reference sequence). The CDR3 is 15 residues long. J lost 3 bases, V lost 4 bases, and 9 bases had no gene match. CDR3 DNA: TGTGCCAGCAGCCTCGGGGCTAGCGGACTCTACGAGCAGTACTTC. Amino acids: CASSLGASGLYEQYF.

The chain combines TRBV29-1 with TRBJ2-5; D is unresolved. Germline CDR1 SQVTM, CDR2 ANQGSEA. The V and J ends lost 8 bases and 5 bases respectively, with 15 bases between them. The CDR3 has 12 residues. The chain's CDR3 is CSTDSVFETQYF. The CDR3 nucleotides read TGCAGCACGGATTCGGTGTTTGAGACCCAGTACTTC.

This chain links TRBV5-1 with TRBJ2-5; D call uncertain. V dropped 0 bases and J dropped 1 base, with 10 bases sitting between them. Germline V CDR1 and CDR2: SGHRS, YFSETQ. This CDR3 has 15 residues. Here the CDR3 reads CASSLGGLTQETQYF. CDR3 DNA: TGCGCCAGCAGCTTGGGTGGGCTGACCCAAGAGACCCAGTACTTC.

This chain links TRBV7-8 with TRBJ2-1, with 7 bases lining up with TRBD2. The J call may be mistaken, given a closer DNA end match to TRBJ2-5. The CDR3 is 13 residues long. Germline V CDR1 and CDR2: SGHVS, FQNEAQ. For the CDR3, the DNA is TGTGCCACAACGGGGGGAGGTCGAGAGACCCAGTACTTC. Encoded protein: CATTGGGRETQYF.

The rearrangement joins TRBV7-2 to TRBJ2-1, with 12 bases aligning to TRBD2. The CDR3 extends over 18 amino acids. With V trimmed by 5 bases and J by 0 bases, 8 bases remained unmatched. Germline lookup yields CDR1 SGHTA and CDR2 FQGNSA. The CDR3 region is CASSTPGLAGISYNEQFF. The DNA for the CDR3 is TGTGCCAGCAGCACTCCGGGACTAGCGGGCATCTCCTACAATGAGCAGTTCTTC. Variable domain in full (rest from reference TRBV7-2 and TRBJ2-1): GAGVSQSPSNKVTEKGKDVELRCDPISGHTALYWYRQSLGQGLEFLIYFQGNSAPDKSGLPSDRFSAERTGGSVSTLTIQRTQQEDSAVYLCASSTPGLAGISYNEQFFGPGTRLTVL.

This chain links TRBV7-2 with TRBJ1-1; TRBD1 matches at 7 bases. The CDR3 is 15 residues long. Trimming removed 6 bases from V and 1 base from J; junction bases left unmatched: 8. The germline gives CDR1 SGHTA, CDR2 FQGNSA. The DNA of the CDR3 is TGTGCCAGCAGTTTATCCCAGGGGGGGAACACTGAAGCTTTCTTT. The encoded protein is CASSLSQGGNTEAFF.

This chain joins TRBV13 and TRBJ2-1; D ambiguous. The CDR3 length is 16 residues. The ends were cut back, 5 bases at V and 4 bases at J, with 18 bases in the middle. The germline gives CDR1 PRHDT, CDR2 FYEKMQ (reference sequence). In nucleotides, the CDR3 is TGTGCCAGCAGCACCACCGGTGGGCCTTTTTACAATGAGCAGTTCTTC. Its translation: CASSTTGGPFYNEQFF.

The chain employs TRBV5-1 and TRBJ2-7; 8 bases match TRBD2. The CDR3 loop spans 14 amino acids. Germline CDR1 and CDR2: SGHRS and YFSETQ. Trimming removed 7 bases from V and 3 bases from J; junction bases left unmatched: 9. CDR3 sequence: CASSGGLVRYEQYF. The CDR3, as DNA: TGCGCCAGCTCTGGGGGACTAGTGCGCTACGAGCAGTACTTC.

The chain employs TRBV28 and TRBJ2-7; D tentatively fits TRBD1 or TRBD2 (5 bases each). The J call may be incorrect, as the DNA end agrees better with TRBJ2-1. CDR1 and CDR2 (germline): MDHEN, SYDVKM. The CDR3 has 16 residues. The CDR3 DNA is TGTGCCAGCCCGGGACCTAGGCTCGCACCGAACGATGAGCAGTTCTTC. Translating it yields CASPGPRLAPNDEQFF.

V and J are TRBV11-2 and TRBJ2-5; D unresolved. The J call may be incorrect, as the DNA end agrees better with TRBJ2-7. The CDR3 runs to 14 residues. Per germline, CDR1 SGHAT and CDR2 FQNNGV. The CDR3 loop is CASSLLLAASEQYF. The CDR3, as DNA: TGTGCCAGCAGCTTACTGTTGGCTGCCTCCGAGCAGTACTTC.

The rearrangement links TRBV4-1 to TRBJ2-1, with 7 bases aligning to TRBD2. Germline V gene data show CDR1 as MGHRA and CDR2 as YSYEKL. Trimming removed 0 bases from V and 5 bases from J; junction bases left unmatched: 4. This CDR3 spans 15 amino acids. The CDR3 protein is CASSQELANNNEQFF. The CDR3 DNA reads as TGCGCCAGCAGCCAAGAACTAGCGAACAACAATGAGCAGTTCTTC.

In its sample, this clonotype was seen a few times. This sequence joins TRBV4-1 and TRBJ2-6; tentative D call: TRBD2 (5 bases). Trimming left V 1 base short and J 2 bases short, with 12 bases between. The CDR3 runs to 17 residues. CDR1 is MGHRA, CDR2 YSYEKL, per germline. The CDR3 nucleotides read TGCGCCAGCAGCCAAGCTGGAGGAATTACTGGGGCCAACGTCCTGACTTTC. The encoded protein is CASSQAGGITGANVLTF.

This chain uses TRBV6-1 with TRBJ1-4, with D possibly being TRBD1 (6 bases). V lost 1 base, J lost 6 bases, and 12 bases lay in between. The CDR3 loop spans 15 amino acids. Germline values: CDR1 MNHNS, CDR2 SASEGT. The CDR3 spells CASSEGDRNDEKLFF. For the CDR3, the DNA is TGTGCCAGCAGTGAAGGCGACAGGAACGATGAAAAACTGTTTTTT.

This clonotype was detected only once. This chain uses TRBV3-1 with TRBJ1-2, with 9 bases matching TRBD1. The CDR3 spans 16 residues. Germline V gives CDR1 LGHDT, CDR2 YNNKEL (reference sequence). V was clipped by 0 bases and J by 6 bases; unmatched bases: 8. The DNA for the CDR3 is TGTGCCAGCAGCCAAGATCGAGGGGGACAGGGCCATGGCTACACCTTC. Protein sequence: CASSQDRGGQGHGYTF.

This clonotype was counted a few times. This chain uses TRBV7-6 with TRBJ2-1; possibly TRBD1 or TRBD2 for D (5 bases each). The germline V gene encodes CDR1 SGHVS and CDR2 FNYEAQ. The ends were cut back, 4 bases at V and 5 bases at J, with 24 bases in the middle. The CDR3 covers 18 residues. CDR3 sequence: CASSSLAYLRDPNNEQFF. As DNA, the CDR3 is TGTGCCAGCAGCTCGTTGGCCTATCTCCGGGACCCGAACAATGAGCAGTTCTTC.

The J gene is TRBJ2-5, the V gene TRBV5-5, with D possibly being TRBD1 or TRBD2 (5 bases each). Near its end, the DNA agrees better with TRBJ2-7, so the J call may be wrong. Germline V gene lookup returns CDR1 SGHKS and CDR2 YYEKEE (reference sequence). The CDR3 has 18 residues. The CDR3 DNA follows: TGTGCCAGCAGCTTGCGGGACGGTACGTACGGACCTTCCTACGAGCAGTACTTC. Translation: CASSLRDGTYGPSYEQYF.

As to this clonotype: Germline and junction disagree at one end, which may indicate a read error. The CDR3 DNA follows: TGTGCCCGCAGCCAAGATCTCGCGTACGAGCAGTACTTC. Its protein product is CARSQDLAYEQYF. The J gene is TRBJ2-7, the V gene TRBV4-2; D uncertain. The CDR3 sequence is 13 residues long. Germline V gene data show CDR1 as LGHNA and CDR2 as YNFKEQ.

The genes are TRBV21-1 and TRBJ1-2; the table's D call, TRBD1, was not checked against the DNA. TRBV21-1 is given as a pseudogene. The CDR3 contains 15 residues. CDR3 sequence (DNA): TGTGCCAGCAGCACTGTGCTGGGACAGGGGGCGGACTACACCTTC. This gives the protein CASSTVLGQGADYTF.

V gene TRBV28 combines with J gene TRBJ1-4, with unresolved D. This CDR3 region has 14 residues. V was pared by 5 bases and J by 0 bases, with 7 bases between. Per germline, CDR1 MDHEN and CDR2 SYDVKM. The CDR3 here is CASSQVSTNEKLFF. The CDR3 nucleotides read TGTGCCAGCAGTCAAGTATCAACTAATGAAAAACTGTTTTTT.

This clonotype occurred many times. CDR3 amino acids: CASSPNRIGTDTQYF. CDR3 in DNA: TGTGCCAGTAGTCCGAACAGGATAGGCACAGATACGCAGTATTTT. The chain uses TRBV19 and TRBJ2-3; D possibly corresponds to TRBD1 (5 bases). The V and J ends lost 5 bases and 1 base respectively, with 13 bases between them. Germline assignment: CDR1 LNHDA and CDR2 SQIVND (reference sequence). The CDR3 length is 15 residues.

This clonotype was seen just once. The J gene is TRBJ1-2, the V gene TRBV4-3; D is unclear. Germline CDR1 and CDR2: LGHNA and YSLEER. There are 13 residues in the CDR3. Trimming cost V 0 bases and J 6 bases, with 8 bases left between them. DNA of the CDR3: TGCGCCAGCAGCCAAGATCGGCAGGATGGCTACACCTTC. Translating it yields CASSQDRQDGYTF.